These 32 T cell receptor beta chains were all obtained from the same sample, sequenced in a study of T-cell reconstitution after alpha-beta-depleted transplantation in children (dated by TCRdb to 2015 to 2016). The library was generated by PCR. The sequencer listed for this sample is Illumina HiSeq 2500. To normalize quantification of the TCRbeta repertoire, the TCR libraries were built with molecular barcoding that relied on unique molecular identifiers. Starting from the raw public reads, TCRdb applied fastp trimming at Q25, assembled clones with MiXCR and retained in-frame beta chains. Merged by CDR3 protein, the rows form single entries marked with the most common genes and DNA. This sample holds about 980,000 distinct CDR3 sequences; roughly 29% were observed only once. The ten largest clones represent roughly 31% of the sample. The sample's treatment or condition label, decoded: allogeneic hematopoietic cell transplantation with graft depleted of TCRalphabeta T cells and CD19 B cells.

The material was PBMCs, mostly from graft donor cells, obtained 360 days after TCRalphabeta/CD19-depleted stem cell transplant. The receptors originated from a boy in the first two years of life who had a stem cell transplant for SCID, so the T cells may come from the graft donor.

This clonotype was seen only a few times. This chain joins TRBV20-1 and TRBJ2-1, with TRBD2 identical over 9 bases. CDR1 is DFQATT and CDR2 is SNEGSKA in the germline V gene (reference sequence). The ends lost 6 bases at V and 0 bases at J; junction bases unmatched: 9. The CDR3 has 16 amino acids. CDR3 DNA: TGCAGTGCGTACTACAGCGGGGGGCCCTCCTACAATGAGCAGTTCTTC. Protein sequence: CSAYYSGGPSYNEQFF.

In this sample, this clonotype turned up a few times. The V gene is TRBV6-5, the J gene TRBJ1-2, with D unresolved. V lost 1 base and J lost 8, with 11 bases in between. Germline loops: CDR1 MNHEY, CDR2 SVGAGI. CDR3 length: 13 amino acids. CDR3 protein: CASSYYEFEGYTF. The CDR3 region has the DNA TGTGCCAGCAGTTACTACGAATTCGAGGGCTACACCTTC.

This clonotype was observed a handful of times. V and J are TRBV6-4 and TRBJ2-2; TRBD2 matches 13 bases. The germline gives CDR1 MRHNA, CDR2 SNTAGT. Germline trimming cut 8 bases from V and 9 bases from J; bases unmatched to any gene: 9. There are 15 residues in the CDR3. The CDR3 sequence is CASGRGLAGYRELFF. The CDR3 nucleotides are TGTGCCAGCGGACGGGGACTAGCGGGGTACCGGGAGCTGTTTTTT.

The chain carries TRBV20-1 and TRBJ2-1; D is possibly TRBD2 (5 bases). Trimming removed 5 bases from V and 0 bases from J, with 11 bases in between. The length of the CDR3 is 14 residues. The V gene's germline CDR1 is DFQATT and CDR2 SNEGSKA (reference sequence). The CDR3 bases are TGCAGTGCTCAGACTGGGAGCTCCTACAATGAGCAGTTCTTC. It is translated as CSAQTGSSYNEQFF.

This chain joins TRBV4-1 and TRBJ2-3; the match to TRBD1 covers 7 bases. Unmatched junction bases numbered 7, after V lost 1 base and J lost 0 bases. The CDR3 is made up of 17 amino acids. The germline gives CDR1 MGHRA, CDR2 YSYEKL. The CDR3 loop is CASSQARGQRSTDTQYF. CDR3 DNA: TGCGCCAGCAGCCAAGCTAGGGGACAGCGTAGCACAGATACGCAGTATTTT.

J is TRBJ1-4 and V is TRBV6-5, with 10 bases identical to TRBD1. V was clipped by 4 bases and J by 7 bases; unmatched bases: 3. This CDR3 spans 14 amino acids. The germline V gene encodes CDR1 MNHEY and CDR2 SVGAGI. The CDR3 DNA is TGTGCCAGCAGTTGGGACAGGGGTGTTGAAAAACTGTTTTTT. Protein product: CASSWDRGVEKLFF.

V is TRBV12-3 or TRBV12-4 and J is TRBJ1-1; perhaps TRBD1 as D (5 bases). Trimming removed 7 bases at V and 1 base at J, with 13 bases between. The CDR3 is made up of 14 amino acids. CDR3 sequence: CASTLRGENTEAFF. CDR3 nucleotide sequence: TGTGCCAGCACCCTCCGGGGCGAGAACACTGAAGCTTTCTTT.

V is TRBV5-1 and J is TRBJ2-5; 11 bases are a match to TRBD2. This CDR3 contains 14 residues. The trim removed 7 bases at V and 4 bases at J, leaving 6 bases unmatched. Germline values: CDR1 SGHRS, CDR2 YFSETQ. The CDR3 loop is CASGRGTSGETQYF. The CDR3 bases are TGCGCCAGCGGTCGTGGGACTAGCGGAGAGACCCAGTACTTC.

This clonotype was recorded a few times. CDR3 DNA: TGTGCCAGCAGTTTAGAAGGGGGTAGGCCTGAAGCTTTCTTT. Encoded protein: CASSLEGGRPEAFF. The rearrangement links TRBV27 to TRBJ1-1, with TRBD1 as a possible D gene (6 bases). With 2 bases removed from V and 6 bases from J, the gap between germline ends came to 13 bases. This CDR3 region has 14 residues. CDR1 is MNHEY, CDR2 SMNVEV, per germline (reference sequence).

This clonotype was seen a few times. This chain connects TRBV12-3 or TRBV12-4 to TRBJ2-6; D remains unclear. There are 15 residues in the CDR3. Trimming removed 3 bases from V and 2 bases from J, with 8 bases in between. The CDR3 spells CASSLWAAGANVLTF. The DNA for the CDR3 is TGTGCCAGCAGTTTGTGGGCAGCTGGGGCCAACGTCCTGACTTTC.

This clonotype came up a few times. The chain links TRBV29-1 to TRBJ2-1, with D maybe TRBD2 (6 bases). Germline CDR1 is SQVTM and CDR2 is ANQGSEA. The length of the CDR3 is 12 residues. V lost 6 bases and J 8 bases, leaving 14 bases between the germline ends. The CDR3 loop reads CSVLREAYEQFF. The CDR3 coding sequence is TGCAGCGTGCTCAGGGAGGCCTATGAGCAGTTCTTC.

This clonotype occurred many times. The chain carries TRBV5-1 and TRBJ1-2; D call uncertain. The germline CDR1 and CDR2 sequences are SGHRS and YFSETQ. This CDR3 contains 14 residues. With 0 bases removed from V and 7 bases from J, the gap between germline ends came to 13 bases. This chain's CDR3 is CASSLADTSIGYTF. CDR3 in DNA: TGCGCCAGCAGCTTGGCCGACACGTCAATTGGCTACACCTTC.

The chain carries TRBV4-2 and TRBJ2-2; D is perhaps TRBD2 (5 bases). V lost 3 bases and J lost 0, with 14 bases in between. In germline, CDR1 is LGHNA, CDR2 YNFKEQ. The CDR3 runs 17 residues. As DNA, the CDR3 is TGTGCCAGCAGCCAGGACCTAGCCACGGCGAACACCGGGGAGCTGTTTTTT. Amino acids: CASSQDLATANTGELFF.

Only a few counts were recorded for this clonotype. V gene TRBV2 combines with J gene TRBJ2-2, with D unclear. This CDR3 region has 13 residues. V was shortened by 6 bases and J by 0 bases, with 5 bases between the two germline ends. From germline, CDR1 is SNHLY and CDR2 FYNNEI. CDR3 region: CASRPANTGELFF. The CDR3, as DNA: TGTGCCAGCAGGCCTGCGAACACCGGGGAGCTGTTTTTT. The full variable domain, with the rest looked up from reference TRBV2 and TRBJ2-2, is EPEVTQTPSHQVTQMGQEVILRCVPISNHLYFYWYRQILGQKVEFLVSFYNNEISEKSEIFDDQFSVERPDGSNFTLKIRSTKLEDSAMYFCASRPANTGELFFGEGSRLTVL.

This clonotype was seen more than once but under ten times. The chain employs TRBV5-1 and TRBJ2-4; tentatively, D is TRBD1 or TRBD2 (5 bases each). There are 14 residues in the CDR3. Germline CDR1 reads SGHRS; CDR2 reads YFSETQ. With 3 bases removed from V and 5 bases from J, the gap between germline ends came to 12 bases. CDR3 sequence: CASSSPGPENIQYF. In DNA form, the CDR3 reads TGCGCCAGCAGCTCTCCGGGACCGGAAAACATTCAGTACTTC.

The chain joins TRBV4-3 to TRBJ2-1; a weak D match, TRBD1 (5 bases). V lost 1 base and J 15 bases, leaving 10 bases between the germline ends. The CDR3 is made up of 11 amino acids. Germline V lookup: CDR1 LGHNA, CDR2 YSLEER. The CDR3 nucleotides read TGCGCCAGCAGCCAAGGGACATGGAGGTTCTTC. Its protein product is CASSQGTWRFF.

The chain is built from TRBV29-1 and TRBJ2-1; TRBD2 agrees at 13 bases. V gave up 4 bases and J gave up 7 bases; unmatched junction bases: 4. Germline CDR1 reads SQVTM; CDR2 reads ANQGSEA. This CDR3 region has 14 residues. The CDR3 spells CSVGLAGGWNEQFF. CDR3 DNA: TGCAGCGTTGGACTAGCGGGGGGATGGAATGAGCAGTTCTTC.

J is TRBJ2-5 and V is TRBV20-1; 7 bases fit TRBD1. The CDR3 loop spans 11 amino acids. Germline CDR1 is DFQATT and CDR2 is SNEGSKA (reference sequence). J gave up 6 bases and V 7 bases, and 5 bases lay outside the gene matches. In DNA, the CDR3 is TGCAGTGAAGGGGGCGCAAAGACCCAGTACTTC. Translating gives CSEGGAKTQYF.

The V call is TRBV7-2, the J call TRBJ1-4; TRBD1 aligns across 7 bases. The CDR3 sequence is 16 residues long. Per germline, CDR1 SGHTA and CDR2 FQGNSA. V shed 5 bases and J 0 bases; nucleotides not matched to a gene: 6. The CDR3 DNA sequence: TGTGCCAGCAGCGAAAGGACAGGACCAACTAATGAAAAACTGTTTTTT. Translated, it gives CASSERTGPTNEKLFF.

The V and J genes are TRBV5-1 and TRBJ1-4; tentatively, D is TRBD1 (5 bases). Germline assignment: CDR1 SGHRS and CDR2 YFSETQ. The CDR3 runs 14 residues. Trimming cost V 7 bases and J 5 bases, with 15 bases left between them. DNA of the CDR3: TGCGCCAGCTGGCTCTTCGGGGCGAATGAAAAACTGTTTTTT. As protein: CASWLFGANEKLFF.

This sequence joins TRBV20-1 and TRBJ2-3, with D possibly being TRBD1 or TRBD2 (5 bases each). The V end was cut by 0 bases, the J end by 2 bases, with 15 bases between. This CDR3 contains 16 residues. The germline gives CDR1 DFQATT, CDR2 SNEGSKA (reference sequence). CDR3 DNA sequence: TGCAGTGCTAGAGAAAGGGACCACCCAGACACAGATACGCAGTATTTT. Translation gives CSARERDHPDTDTQYF.

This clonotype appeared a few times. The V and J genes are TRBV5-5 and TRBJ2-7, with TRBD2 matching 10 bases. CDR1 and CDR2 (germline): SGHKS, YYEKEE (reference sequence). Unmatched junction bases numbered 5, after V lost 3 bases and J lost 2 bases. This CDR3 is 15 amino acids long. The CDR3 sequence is CASSSSGGETYEQYF. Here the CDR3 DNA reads TGTGCCAGCAGCTCAAGCGGGGGGGAGACCTACGAGCAGTACTTC.

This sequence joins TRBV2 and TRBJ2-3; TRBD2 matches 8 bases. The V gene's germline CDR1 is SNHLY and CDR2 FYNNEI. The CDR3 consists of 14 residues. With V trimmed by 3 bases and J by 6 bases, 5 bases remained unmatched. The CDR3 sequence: CASSDAGGRDTQYF. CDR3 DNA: TGTGCCAGCAGTGATGCGGGGGGCCGGGATACGCAGTATTTT.

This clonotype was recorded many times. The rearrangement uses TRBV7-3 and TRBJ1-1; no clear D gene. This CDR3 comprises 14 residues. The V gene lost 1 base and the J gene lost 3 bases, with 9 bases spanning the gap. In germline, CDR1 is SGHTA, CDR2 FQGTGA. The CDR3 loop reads CASSLRRPDTEAFF. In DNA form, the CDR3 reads TGTGCCAGCAGCTTAAGGAGACCGGACACTGAAGCTTTCTTT. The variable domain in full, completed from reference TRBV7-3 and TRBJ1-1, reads GAGVSQTPSNKVTEKGKYVELRCDPISGHTALYWYRQSLGQGPEFLIYFQGTGAADDSGLPNDRFFAVRPEGSVSTLKIQRTERGDSAVYLCASSLRRPDTEAFFGQGTRLTVV.

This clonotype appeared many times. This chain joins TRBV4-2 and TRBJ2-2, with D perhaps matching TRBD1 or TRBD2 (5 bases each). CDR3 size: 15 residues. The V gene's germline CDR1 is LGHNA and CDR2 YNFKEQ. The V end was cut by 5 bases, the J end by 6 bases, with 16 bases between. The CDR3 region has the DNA TGTGCCAGCAGCTACGGACCCCGAGGGGCCGGGGAGCTGTTTTTT. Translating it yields CASSYGPRGAGELFF.

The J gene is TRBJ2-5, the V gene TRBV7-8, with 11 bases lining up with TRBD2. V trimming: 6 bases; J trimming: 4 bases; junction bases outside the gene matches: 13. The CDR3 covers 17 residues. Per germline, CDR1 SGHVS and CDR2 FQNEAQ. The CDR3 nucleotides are TGTGCCAGCAGTACACTATATAGCGGGGGGGCCGGAGAGACCCAGTACTTC. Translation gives CASSTLYSGGAGETQYF. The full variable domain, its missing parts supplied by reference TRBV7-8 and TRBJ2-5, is GAGVSQSPRYKVAKRGQDVALRCDPISGHVSLFWYQQALGQGPEFLTYFQNEAQLDKSGLPSDRFFAERPEGSVSTLKIQRTQQEDSAVYLCASSTLYSGGAGETQYFGPGTRLLVL.

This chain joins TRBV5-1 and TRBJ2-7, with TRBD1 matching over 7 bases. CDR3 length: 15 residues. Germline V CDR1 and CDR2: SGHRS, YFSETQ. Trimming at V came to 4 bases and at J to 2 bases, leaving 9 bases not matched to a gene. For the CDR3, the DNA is TGCGCCAGCAGCGGGGACAGTCTTGGCGCCTACGAGCAGTACTTC. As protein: CASSGDSLGAYEQYF.

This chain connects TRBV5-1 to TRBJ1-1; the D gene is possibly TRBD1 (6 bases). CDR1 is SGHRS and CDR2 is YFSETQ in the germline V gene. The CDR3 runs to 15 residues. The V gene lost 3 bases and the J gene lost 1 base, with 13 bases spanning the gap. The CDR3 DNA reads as TGCGCCAGCAGCTCCGCGAGGACAGCGAACACTGAAGCTTTCTTT. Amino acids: CASSSARTANTEAFF.

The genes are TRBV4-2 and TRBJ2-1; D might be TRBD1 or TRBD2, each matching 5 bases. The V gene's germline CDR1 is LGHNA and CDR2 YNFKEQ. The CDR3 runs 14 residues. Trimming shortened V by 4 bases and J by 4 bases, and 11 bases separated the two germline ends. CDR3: CASSRIGTYNEQFF. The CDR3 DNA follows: TGTGCCAGCAGCCGGATTGGGACGTACAATGAGCAGTTCTTC.

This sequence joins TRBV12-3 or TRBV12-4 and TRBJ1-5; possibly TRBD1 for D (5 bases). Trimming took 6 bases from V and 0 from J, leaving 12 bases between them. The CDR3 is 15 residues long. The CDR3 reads CASRVQAYSNQPQHF. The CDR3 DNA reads TGTGCCAGCAGGGTACAGGCATATAGCAATCAGCCCCAGCATTTT.

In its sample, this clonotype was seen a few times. As DNA, the CDR3 is TGTGCCAGCAGCTTAGCGTCCCTACTTTTCCAAGAGACCCAGTACTTC. Translated: CASSLASLLFQETQYF. V gene TRBV7-6 combines with J gene TRBJ2-5; no firm D call. The germline V gene encodes CDR1 SGHVS and CDR2 FNYEAQ. Trimming shortened V by 0 bases and J by 1 base, and 12 bases separated the two germline ends. This CDR3 is 16 amino acids long.

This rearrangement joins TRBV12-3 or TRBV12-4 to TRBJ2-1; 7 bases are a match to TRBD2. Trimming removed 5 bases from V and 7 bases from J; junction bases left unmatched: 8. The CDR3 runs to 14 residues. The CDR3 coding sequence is TGTGCCAGCAGTATATCGACTAGCCGGAATGAGCAGTTCTTC. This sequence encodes CASSISTSRNEQFF.